Each of the 22 T cell receptor beta chains below was sequenced from the same sample in a study. Cells sorted as Tregs were CD4+, CD25+ and CD127-/low. A single record per CDR3 protein comes from TCRdb applying MiXCR to the 5' RACE reads. The sample records tens of thousands of distinct CDR3 sequences, roughly 25% being singletons. Sequencing input: tumor-infiltrating Tregs sorted from the breast tumor. The receptors come from a female donor with breast cancer.

There are many counts of this clonotype. V and J are TRBV30 and TRBJ2-2; 8 bases are shared with TRBD2. This CDR3 has 16 amino acids. The germline V gene has CDR1 GTSNPN and CDR2 SVGIG (reference sequence). The V gene end was trimmed by 3 bases and the J gene end by 5 bases; junction bases not matched to a gene: 11. The CDR3 reads CAWSVRAGVGTGELFF. The CDR3 coding sequence is TGTGCCTGGAGCGTAAGAGCGGGAGTCGGGACCGGGGAGCTGTTTTTT. Filled out from reference TRBV30 and TRBJ2-2, the complete variable domain reads SQTIHQWPATLVQPVGSPLSLECTVEGTSNPNLYWYRQAAGRGLQLLFYSVGIGQISSEVPQNLSASRPQDRQFILSSKKLLLSDSGFYLCAWSVRAGVGTGELFFGEGSRLTVL.

Regarding this clonotype: Germline is not matched at one junction end, which may reflect a read error. The chain recombines TRBV7-7 with TRBJ2-7, with D unresolved. This CDR3 is 13 amino acids long. The germline CDR1 and CDR2 sequences are SSHAT and FNYEAQ (reference sequence). The CDR3, as DNA: TGTGCTAGCAGCTTAGAATCCGGCGACGAGCAGTACTTC. Translating it yields CASSLESGDEQYF. Full variable domain (outside the CDR3, taken from reference TRBV7-7 and TRBJ2-7): GAGVSQSPRYKVTKRGQDVTLRCDPISSHATLYWYQQALGQGPEFLTYFNYEAQPDKSGLPSDRFSAERPEGSISTLTIQRTEQRDSAMYRCASSLESGDEQYFGPGTRLTVT.

The V call is TRBV5-1, the J call TRBJ2-7; no firm D call. The CDR3 runs to 13 residues. In germline, CDR1 is SGHRS, CDR2 YFSETQ. Deletions cut 4 bases from V and 7 bases from J, with 15 bases between. The CDR3 protein is CASSKRSTGEQYF. CDR3 nucleotides: TGCGCCAGCAGCAAGAGGTCGACTGGGGAGCAGTACTTC.

A note on this clonotype: Since no conserved phenylalanine or tryptophan closes the CDR3, a read error is the likely cause. The V and J genes are TRBV5-1 and TRBJ2-1; unclear D gene. V shed 4 bases and J shed 2 bases, with 22 bases lying between them. Germline loops: CDR1 SGHRS, CDR2 YFSETQ. The CDR3 extends over 18 amino acids. The CDR3 reads CASSRRVPGVSTYNEQFS. DNA of the CDR3: TGCGCCAGCAGCCGACGGGTCCCAGGAGTATCTACCTACAATGAGCAGTTCTCC.

This sequence joins TRBV12-3 or TRBV12-4 and TRBJ2-6; D gene unclear. The CDR3 has 14 residues. Trimming stripped 3 bases from V and 2 bases from J, with 5 bases between. CDR3 residues: CASSLGTGANVLTF. The CDR3 DNA follows: TGTGCCAGCAGTTTGGGGACTGGGGCCAACGTCCTGACTTTC.

On this clonotype: A read error is likely, as this CDR3 ends without the conserved phenylalanine or tryptophan. The chain has TRBV20-1 and TRBJ2-1; D is possibly TRBD1 (5 bases). The germline V and J ends were trimmed by 1 base and 6 bases, with 13 bases remaining between them. This CDR3 is built from 14 residues. Germline V gives CDR1 DFQATT, CDR2 SNEGSKA (reference sequence). The CDR3 DNA is TGCAGTGCTAGAGCGCCCAAGGGGCTCAATGAGCAGTTCCTC. As protein: CSARAPKGLNEQFL.

Note on this clonotype: The missing conserved phenylalanine or tryptophan at the end of this CDR3 makes a read error likely. The chain joins TRBV29-1 to TRBJ2-1; D unresolved. CDR3 length: 12 amino acids. CDR1 SQVTM and CDR2 ANQGSEA come from the germline V gene. Trimming removed 3 bases from V and 9 bases from J, with 12 bases in between. CDR3 coding DNA: TGCAGCGTTGATGTGGGTGGGCTTGAGCAGTTCTCC. Its translation: CSVDVGGLEQFS.

This clonotype came up many times. The V and J genes are TRBV20-1 and TRBJ2-1, with 7 positions matching TRBD1. With 7 bases clipped from V and 5 bases from J, the junction kept 11 bases outside the gene matches. The germline V gene encodes CDR1 DFQATT and CDR2 SNEGSKA (reference sequence). The CDR3 is 14 amino acids. This CDR3 reads CSGTRGLGNNEQFF. The CDR3 nucleotides are TGCAGTGGAACGAGGGGGCTAGGGAACAATGAGCAGTTCTTC.

This chain joins TRBV12-3 or TRBV12-4 and TRBJ1-1; weak D call: TRBD1 (5 bases). There are 14 residues in the CDR3. V was cut by 6 bases and J by 4 bases, with 15 bases left in between. CDR3 sequence: CASSPLGVGTEAFF. In DNA, the CDR3 is TGTGCCAGCAGCCCTTTGGGGGTAGGCACTGAAGCTTTCTTT.

This clonotype was picked up a small number of times. The J gene is TRBJ2-3, the V gene TRBV6-2 or TRBV6-3; 14 nucleotides agree with TRBD2. V lost 5 bases and J lost 1; bases outside the gene matches: 5. Germline loops: CDR1 MNHEY, CDR2 SVGEGT. The CDR3 has 17 amino acids. The CDR3 spells CASSSGLAGGRTDTQYF. The CDR3 DNA reads TGTGCCAGCAGTAGTGGACTAGCGGGAGGACGCACAGATACGCAGTATTTT.

The table lists this clonotype with a few counts. This chain connects TRBV6-6 to TRBJ1-1; D unresolved. This CDR3 is built from 13 residues. Germline V lookup: CDR1 MNHNY, CDR2 SVGAGI (reference sequence). V was shortened by 3 bases and J by 3 bases, with 8 bases between the two germline ends. CDR3 in DNA: TGTGCCAGCAGTTATATCTGGGACACTGAAGCTTTCTTT. Residues: CASSYIWDTEAFF.

Notes on this clonotype: A junction end diverges from the germline sequence, so it may reflect a read error. The J gene is TRBJ1-6, the V gene TRBV7-3; a possible D gene is TRBD1 (5 bases). The CDR3 spans 13 residues. Germline V gene lookup returns CDR1 SGHTA and CDR2 FQGTGA. The CDR3 here is CASSQTVNSPPHF. The CDR3 DNA is TGTGCCAGCAGCCAGACAGTTAATTCACCCCCCCACTTT.

The V gene is TRBV15, the J gene TRBJ1-1, with unresolved D. The CDR3 consists of 13 residues. Trimming stripped 3 bases from V and 1 base from J, with 6 bases between. Germline CDR1 and CDR2: LNHNV and YYDKDF (reference sequence). The CDR3 loop is CATSSKENTEAFF. Here the CDR3 DNA reads TGTGCCACCAGCAGCAAAGAGAACACTGAAGCTTTCTTT.

The table lists this clonotype with a few counts. J is TRBJ2-5 and V is TRBV18; 14 bases fit TRBD2. The CDR3 spans 16 residues. The J segment lost 3 bases and the V segment lost 0 bases, leaving 0 bases of the junction unmatched. The germline V gene encodes CDR1 KGHSH and CDR2 LQKENI. CDR3 residues: CASSPPGLAGEETQYF. As DNA, the CDR3 is TGTGCCAGCTCACCACCGGGACTAGCGGGAGAAGAGACCCAGTACTTC.

The chain is built from TRBV28 and TRBJ2-7, with D maybe TRBD1 (6 bases). The CDR3 is made up of 15 amino acids. Germline-derived CDR1 and CDR2 are MDHEN and SYDVKM. The V end lost 11 bases, the J end lost 0 bases, and 20 bases lay between the germline ends. The chain's CDR3 is CAVGGAADSSYEQYF. The CDR3 DNA is TGTGCCGTTGGGGGCGCGGCAGACAGCTCCTACGAGCAGTACTTC.

This clonotype has more than one count but fewer than ten. This chain joins TRBV9 and TRBJ2-7; perhaps TRBD1 as D (5 bases). Germline V gene lookup returns CDR1 SGDLS and CDR2 YYNGEE. This CDR3 has 16 residues. Trimming removed 0 bases from V and 0 bases from J, with 13 bases in between. DNA for the CDR3: TGTGCCAGCAGCGTAGAGGAAACGACAGACTCCTACGAGCAGTACTTC. Protein product: CASSVEETTDSYEQYF. The whole variable domain, remainder taken from reference TRBV9 and TRBJ2-7, is DSGVTQTPKHLITATGQRVTLRCSPRSGDLSVYWYQQSLDQGLQFLIQYYNGEERAKGNILERFSAQQFPDLHSELNLSSLELGDSALYFCASSVEETTDSYEQYFGPGTRLTVT.

The V gene is TRBV6-6, the J gene TRBJ2-1, with TRBD2 identical over 10 bases. Germline values: CDR1 MNHNY, CDR2 SVGAGI (reference sequence). The CDR3 extends over 16 amino acids. After removal of 4 bases from V and 2 bases from J, the junction contained 5 bases not matched to a gene. In DNA, the CDR3 is TGTGCCAGCAGTTCTCTACTAGCGGGAACCTACAATGAGCAGTTCTTC. Amino acid sequence: CASSSLLAGTYNEQFF.

In this sample, this clonotype turned up once. This rearrangement joins TRBV21-1 to TRBJ2-5; the DNA was not used to check the table's D call, TRBD2. TRBV21-1 constitutes a pseudogene. The CDR3 covers 15 residues. CDR3 in amino acids: CASSKRDGSQETQYF. The CDR3 nucleotides are TGTGCCAGCAGCAAAAGGGACGGCTCGCAAGAGACCCAGTACTTC.

The table lists this clonotype with a few counts. The genes are TRBV7-9 and TRBJ2-7; D is possibly TRBD2 (5 bases). The CDR3 runs 12 residues. CDR1 and CDR2 from the germline V gene are SEHNR and FQNEAQ (reference sequence). With 5 bases removed from V and 2 bases from J, the gap between germline ends came to 7 bases. As DNA, the CDR3 is TGTGCCAGCAGCCGAGGGACCTACGAGCAGTACTTC. Translated, it gives CASSRGTYEQYF.

This clonotype was counted at least ten times. The chain has TRBV5-1 and TRBJ2-2; TRBD1 is a possible D gene (6 bases). CDR1 SGHRS and CDR2 YFSETQ come from the germline V gene. CDR3 length equals 16 residues. V was clipped by 2 bases and J by 3 bases, with 14 bases between them. This CDR3 reads CASSLSLNRDTGELFF. The CDR3 DNA is TGCGCCAGCAGCTTATCTTTGAACAGGGACACCGGGGAGCTGTTTTTT.

This clonotype has ten or more counts. The V call is TRBV7-2, the J call TRBJ1-4; D possibly corresponds to TRBD1 (6 bases). V was shortened by 2 bases and J by 1 base, with 8 bases between the two germline ends. Germline CDR1 SGHTA, CDR2 FQGNSA. This CDR3 region has 15 residues. CDR3: CASSLQGRTNEKLFF. The CDR3 DNA follows: TGTGCCAGCAGCTTACAGGGGAGAACTAATGAAAAACTGTTTTTT.

The rearrangement uses TRBV5-6 and TRBJ1-1; possibly TRBD1 for D (6 bases). Germline CDR1 is SGHDT and CDR2 is YYEEEE. The V and J ends lost 4 bases and 7 bases respectively, with 11 bases between them. The CDR3 is made up of 12 amino acids. CDR3: CASSLGQLEAFF. The CDR3, as DNA: TGTGCCAGCAGCCTCGGACAGCTTGAAGCTTTCTTT.